This T cell receptor (beta chain) was identified in a study of cytomegalovirus exposure and HLA in healthy donors (dated by TCRdb to the late 2010s). Study-wide context: In an earlier analysis of 450 to 750 of the donors, roughly 300 Gb of sequence data and 90 million to 130 million unique TCR beta sequences from about 179 million T cells were reported. About 320 gigabases of sequencing data and approximately 84 million unique TCR sequences were included in an early release covering several hundred HLA-typed donors. Of the approximately 400 genotyped donors, approximately 82% fell in the genetic ancestry cluster associated with self-reported Caucasian donors. The aim of the study was to test whether cataloging public T cell receptors could identify signatures of past pathogen exposure. The study used immunosequencing to profile the T cell repertoires of approximately 650 subjects and linked those repertoires to cytomegalovirus serostatus. A separate validation cohort of some 130 different subjects was used in addition to the approximately 640-subject first cohort. To predict cytomegalovirus infection status, the study brought together high-throughput TCR immunosequencing, statistical association of individual TCRs with disease status, and machine learning. A later analysis re-analyzed previously published TCR beta repertoires from about 600 donors and added high-resolution HLA genotyping to study TCR occurrence patterns. In the later analysis, no new phenotypic data were used to find candidate immune exposures; instead, reliance was placed on TCR beta sequences and their occurrence across donors. To decide whether each TCR beta V gene segment behaved as functional or pseudogenic, an earlier analysis of some 540 of the donors relied on high-throughput TCR beta sequencing. Donor age, sex, ethnicity and CMV serostatus were compiled alongside the repertoire data. A later genetic analysis took genome-wide SNP genotypes for about three fifths of the roughly 670 donors and used that subset as a discovery cohort. All discovery cohort repertoires had been generated using a single sequencing platform. Class I and class II HLA loci were covered by the typing at four-digit resolution. Typing coverage differed by locus: A, B, C, DRB1 and DQB1 were typed in about 629-630 donors, DQA1 in 500 to 550, DPA1 in over 600, and DPB1 in roughly 450. Roughly five DR-DQ haplotypes were treated as single units for association and clustering because of strong linkage in the cohort. Across some 400 genotyped donors of the cohort, an average of roughly 200,000 unique TCR beta nucleotide sequences per donor were sequenced, and roughly 18% of those sequences were non-productive. Study-wide conclusions, independent of this receptor: Across donors, most TCR sequences were observed very rarely, whereas some public TCRs were present in many individuals. A later genetic analysis associated a missense DCLRE1C variant with V-gene and J-gene trimming of TCR beta chains, and an independent cohort replicated the association. Only TCR beta chains were sequenced in this cohort, and the absence of alpha or paired-chain data limited detectable features. A later genetic analysis reported fewer N-insertions in productive TCRs among donors in an Asian-associated ancestry cluster than the roughly 670-donor mean. Linkage disequilibrium might explain the correlated functional status among segregating V segments, but an unknown experimental factor could not be excluded. The study listed 170 or so TCR beta chains as associated with cytomegalovirus. A further reported finding was that TCR beta sequences accurately predicted the HLA-A and HLA-B alleles for most subjects in the first cohort. When HLA alleles, especially DR and DQ, strongly co-occurred, TCR associations were difficult to assign to individual alleles. A later analysis found that most CMV-associated TCR beta chains appeared HLA-restricted, with HLA associations seemingly driven largely by CMV exposure. Because HLA typing was missing for some donors at each locus, association tests included only the typed subset. Because counts were too low, seventeen rarely observed V segments, including chromosome 9 orphons, were excluded from the earlier analysis of about 500 of the donors. The presence/absence analyses assumed that sequencing depth was roughly uniform across donors, and that assumption may not be true. In a later analysis, the rate of TCR association differed among HLA loci, with DRB1 alleles having the most associated TCRs and HLA-C alleles having the fewest. Three of the identified cytomegalovirus-associated TCR beta chains were confirmed in vitro to be specific for cytomegalovirus antigens. At a false discovery rate of 0.05, a later analysis linked 15,000 to 20,000 TCR beta sequences to specific HLA alleles. A group of highly shared sequence variants was considered likely to be a technical artifact of the sequencing pipeline. The only immune exposure information available for the cohort was CMV serostatus. A later analysis reported that several top co-occurrence clusters appeared linked to parvovirus B19, influenza, CMV and Epstein-Barr virus. Cytomegalovirus status was reported to be diagnosed by the classifier with high specificity and sensitivity in both the original and validation cohorts. Broadly in line with IMGT annotations, most TCR beta V segments showed up in productive rearrangements about 87% or about 30% of the time in an earlier analysis of around 550 of the donors. The authors suggested that the approach could potentially be extended to other disease states and immunological phenotypes. Compared with equally common non-associated chains, HLA-associated TCR beta chains in a later analysis were more clonally expanded and had lower generation probabilities. Some IMGT-functional V segments, including TRBV6-2 and TRBV6-3, could not be told apart with the 87-base-pair reads, so those segments were excluded.

Trimming takes 1 base from V and 6 bases from J, and the germline ends sit 4 bases apart. The CDR3 has 11 amino acids, counting the end cysteine and phenylalanine. The DNA shown is the 33-base CDR3, in frame from base 1. CDR1 and CDR2 were assigned from the germline V gene (reference sequence) as PRHDT and FYEKMQ. The cohort was made up of about 670 healthy bone marrow donors. All cohort members were sampled while nominally healthy, although unrecorded immune exposures were likely present. The donor tested CMV seropositive, placing the donor among the 290 or so seropositive members of the cohort. A peripheral blood sample was collected from each donor, and TCR beta sequencing was performed on peripheral blood mononuclear cells. Genomic DNA extraction from the blood cell samples was performed with the Qiagen DNeasy Blood Extraction Kit. The receptor library was made with the immunoSEQ multiplex PCR assay. For the multiplex PCR, a mixture combining 60 forward primers for TCR Vbeta segments and 13 reverse primers for TCR Jbeta segments was used. The CDR3 region of rearranged TCR beta genes was amplified from genomic DNA with a multiplex PCR assay. The amplified TCR beta libraries were sequenced on the Illumina HiSeq System as 87-base-pair reads. On the authors' methods: A later analysis counted approximately 84 million unique TCR beta chains across the 650 to 700 repertoires, and around 9.9 million of these chains were shared by at least two donors. Raw reads were error-corrected and collapsed into unique sequences by a nearest-neighbor algorithm in which closely related sequences were merged to remove PCR and sequencing errors. CDR3 sequences were aligned to IMGT reference sequences to assign V, D and J gene segments. For a sequence to be retained, a match of at least six nucleotides to both a V gene segment and a J gene segment was required. Rearrangements were called productive when the CDR3 lacked stop codons and stayed in frame with V and J; all others were non-productive. Following IMGT convention, CDR3 was defined as the stretch from the second conserved V-encoded cysteine up to the conserved J-encoded phenylalanine. Sequences without an unambiguous match to a single V gene segment were excluded from the earlier analysis of several hundred of the donors. An earlier analysis of almost 600 of the donors classified V segments as functional when productive rearrangements were above 56.7% and as segregating when the standard deviation between donors was above 5%. A statistical classification framework was built to diagnose cytomegalovirus status from the catalog of TCR beta chain sequences. A later analysis assigned V and J genes by comparing TCR nucleotide sequences with IMGT/GENE-DB human TR gene sequences. Using the TCRdist pipeline, a later analysis assigned CDR3 sequences along with most-parsimonious VDJ recombination scenarios. In a later analysis, every TCR beta chain was defined by the combination of its CDR3 amino acid sequence and its V-gene family, and reads without a unique V-gene family were dropped. In a later analysis, a few hundred highly shared, low-generation-probability nucleotide sequences were removed to address suspected cross-contamination and a sequencing artifact. In a later analysis, a clonal expansion index for each public chain was calculated from normalized within-repertoire ranks of inferred template counts. In a later analysis, generation probabilities were computed with a VDJ recombination model fitted to out-of-frame rearrangements, and the resulting probabilities were checked against IGoR. In a later analysis, TCR-TCR, TCR-HLA and TCR-CMV co-occurrence was scored with hypergeometric tests, and a repertoire-size bias correction was applied to TCR pairs. False discovery rates were estimated in a later analysis by permuting HLA or CMV assignments 20 times. In a later analysis, co-occurring TCRs were grouped using DBSCAN, and TCRdist sequence similarity was added for clustering within HLA-allele-positive subsets. Co-occurrence clustering excluded repertoires with fewer than 30,000 or more than 120,000 public chains, plus five with anomalous nucleotide sharing. Imported from immuneACCESS, the table was reduced by TCRdb to in-frame sequences with V and J called. These copies leave out some clones; in studies compared against another copy, an unresolved V gene accounts for under half, and the cause of the remainder is not known. From that table come the V and J calls and clone size; the DNA was used to work out D and trimming. This sample has about 170,000 clones in its table, and roughly 72% of those were observed once. The ten largest clones represent approximately 2.1% of the sample.

Concerning this clone itself: The antigen it recognizes is unknown. Per-base quality was not reported, and no clone a single base away is much larger than it.

The V gene is TRBV13 and the J gene is TRBJ2-7; no confident D gene assignment can be made. The clonotype was recovered from a woman aged 30 to 39 in good health and CMV-seropositive. Sequenced sample: PBMCs. The CDR3 loop reads CASSLASEQYF. The base sequence is TGTGCCAGCAGCTTAGCATCCGAGCAGTACTTC.